These T cell receptor beta chains were read from a single sample in a study of neurological immune-mediated disorders. In TCRdb, the 5' RACE reads were re-called with MiXCR into one record per CDR3 protein. The table has approximately 85,000 distinct CDR3 sequences, around 13% seen once. Material: PBMCs. These receptor sequences come from a female donor with HTLV-1-associated myelopathy (HAM/TSP). CDR3s include the opening cysteine and the closing phenylalanine or tryptophan. Fields, in order: CDR3 protein, CDR3 DNA, J gene, clone size, D gene, V gene. A D gene is named only where the DNA matches it firmly. Size tells how often a clone was seen (once, few, many) or the class of an expanded clone, and some rows leave it out.

CDR3aa: CASSERQGANYGYTF; CDR3nt: TGTGCCAGCAGTGAACGGCAGGGGGCTAACTATGGCTACACCTTC; j_gene: TRBJ1-2; abundance: .; d_gene: TRBD1; v_gene: TRBV2
CDR3aa: CASSQIPHASYEQYF; CDR3nt: TGTGCCAGCAGCCAAATACCCCACGCCTCCTACGAGCAGTACTTC; j_gene: TRBJ2-7; abundance: few; d_gene: .; v_gene: TRBV3-1
CDR3aa: CASSLGGAGSGSPLHF; CDR3nt: TGTGCCAGCAGCTTAGGAGGTGCAGGGAGTGGTTCACCCCTCCACTTT; j_gene: TRBJ1-6; abundance: few; d_gene: .; v_gene: TRBV7-2
CDR3aa: CASSLDQGGAREQFF; CDR3nt: TGTGCCAGCAGCTTAGATCAAGGAGGGGCGAGGGAGCAGTTCTTC; j_gene: TRBJ2-1; abundance: many; d_gene: .; v_gene: TRBV7-3
CDR3aa: CASSHDASYEQYF; CDR3nt: TGTGCCAGCAGCCATGACGCCTCCTACGAGCAGTACTTC; j_gene: TRBJ2-7; abundance: few; d_gene: .; v_gene: TRBV7-2
CDR3aa: CASSSPGQGRSNEKLFF; CDR3nt: TGCGCCAGCAGCTCACCGGGACAGGGTAGATCTAATGAAAAACTGTTTTTT; j_gene: TRBJ1-4; abundance: many; d_gene: TRBD1; v_gene: TRBV5-1
CDR3aa: CVSSAKTSGGTDTQYF; CDR3nt: TGTGTCAGCAGTGCAAAGACTAGCGGGGGCACAGATACACAGTATTTT; j_gene: TRBJ2-3; abundance: .; d_gene: TRBD2; v_gene: TRBV2
CDR3aa: CSARTRQGARDEKLFF; CDR3nt: TGCAGTGCTAGGACAAGACAGGGGGCGCGCGATGAAAAACTGTTTTTT; j_gene: TRBJ1-4; abundance: many; d_gene: TRBD1; v_gene: TRBV20-1
CDR3aa: CASSFRDFSYNEQFF; CDR3nt: TGTGCCAGCAGTTTTAGGGACTTCTCCTACAATGAGCAGTTCTTC; j_gene: TRBJ2-1; abundance: many; d_gene: .; v_gene: TRBV27
CDR3aa: CASNRDSANADTQYF; CDR3nt: TGTGCCAGCAACCGGGACTCGGCGAATGCGGATACGCAGTATTTT; j_gene: TRBJ2-3; abundance: many; d_gene: .; v_gene: TRBV2
CDR3aa: CASSQDRNANTGELFF; CDR3nt: TGCGCCAGCAGCCAAGACAGGAACGCGAACACCGGGGAGCTGTTTTTT; j_gene: TRBJ2-2; abundance: many; d_gene: .; v_gene: TRBV4-1
CDR3aa: CASSWPGTSGGEDEQFF; CDR3nt: TGCGCCAGCAGCTGGCCCGGGACTAGCGGGGGTGAGGATGAGCAGTTCTTC; j_gene: TRBJ2-1; abundance: many; d_gene: TRBD2; v_gene: TRBV5-1
CDR3aa: CATSGSGGVSYEQYF; CDR3nt: TGTGCCACCAGCGGAAGCGGGGGAGTCTCCTACGAGCAGTACTTC; j_gene: TRBJ2-7; abundance: many; d_gene: TRBD2; v_gene: TRBV15
CDR3aa: CATSRDGLGAANHNEQFF; CDR3nt: TGTGCTACCAGCAGAGATGGGTTGGGGGCCGCGAATCACAATGAGCAGTTCTTC; j_gene: TRBJ2-1; abundance: few; d_gene: .; v_gene: TRBV15
CDR3aa: CASSLAQGPGITEAFF; CDR3nt: TGCGCCAGCAGCTTGGCTCAGGGGCCGGGGATCACTGAAGCTTTCTTT; j_gene: TRBJ1-1; abundance: many; d_gene: .; v_gene: TRBV5-1
CDR3aa: CASSFRRTIFYEQYF; CDR3nt: TGTGCCAGCAGTTTTCGGCGGACGATATTCTACGAGCAGTACTTC; j_gene: TRBJ2-7; abundance: many; d_gene: .; v_gene: TRBV28
CDR3aa: CASSPRPDPNLETQYF; CDR3nt: TGTGCCAGCAGCCCCCGCCCCGATCCCAACTTGGAGACCCAGTACTTC; j_gene: TRBJ2-5; abundance: many; d_gene: .; v_gene: TRBV12-3/TRBV12-4
CDR3aa: CASSYSSPASPLHF; CDR3nt: TGTGCCAGCAGTTACTCGAGTCCGGCATCACCCCTCCACTTT; j_gene: TRBJ1-6; abundance: few; d_gene: .; v_gene: TRBV6-5
CDR3aa: CASSFKGFEQFF; CDR3nt: TGTGCCAGCAGCTTTAAGGGCTTTGAGCAGTTCTTC; j_gene: TRBJ2-1; abundance: many; d_gene: .; v_gene: TRBV5-6
CDR3aa: CSARVVGQKITGELFF; CDR3nt: TGCAGTGCTAGAGTAGTGGGACAGAAAATAACCGGGGAGCTGTTTTTT; j_gene: TRBJ2-2; abundance: .; d_gene: TRBD1; v_gene: TRBV20-1
CDR3aa: CASAPRQLLKLFF; CDR3nt: TGTGCCAGCGCCCCCCGACAGCTACTTAAACTGTTTTTT; j_gene: TRBJ1-4; abundance: many; d_gene: .; v_gene: TRBV6-2/TRBV6-3
CDR3aa: CASSLGRGRGSGANVLTF; CDR3nt: TGCGCCAGCAGCCTAGGGCGGGGCAGGGGCTCTGGGGCCAACGTCCTGACTTTC; j_gene: TRBJ2-6; abundance: .; d_gene: .; v_gene: TRBV5-1
CDR3aa: CASRSTGGTGEMGNTIYF; CDR3nt: TGTGCCAGCAGATCTACTGGGGGGACGGGAGAAATGGGAAACACCATATATTTT; j_gene: TRBJ1-3; abundance: many; d_gene: .; v_gene: TRBV11-2
CDR3aa: CASSFLASGGVAGELFF; CDR3nt: TGTGCCAGCAGTTTTTTGGCAAGTGGAGGGGTGGCCGGGGAGCTGTTTTTT; j_gene: TRBJ2-2; abundance: many; d_gene: .; v_gene: TRBV27
CDR3aa: CASSLTEGAPRLGQYF; CDR3nt: TGTGCCAGCAGCCTTACCGAGGGGGCCCCGCGATTAGGGCAGTATTTT; j_gene: TRBJ2-3; abundance: many; d_gene: TRBD1; v_gene: TRBV28
CDR3aa: CASSFRDRVNNEQFF; CDR3nt: TGTGCCAGCAGCTTCCGGGACAGAGTTAACAATGAGCAGTTCTTC; j_gene: TRBJ2-1; abundance: many; d_gene: TRBD1; v_gene: TRBV7-2
CDR3aa: CSASQAGRNEKLFF; CDR3nt: TGCAGTGCTAGTCAGGCAGGGCGGAATGAAAAACTGTTTTTT; j_gene: TRBJ1-4; abundance: .; d_gene: .; v_gene: TRBV20-1
CDR3aa: CASSEYTGELFF; CDR3nt: TGTGCCAGCAGCGAGTACACCGGGGAGCTGTTTTTT; j_gene: TRBJ2-2; abundance: many; d_gene: .; v_gene: TRBV2
CDR3aa: CASSHGQGLSTDTQYF; CDR3nt: TGCGCCAGCAGCCATGGACAGGGACTGAGCACAGATACGCAGTATTTT; j_gene: TRBJ2-3; abundance: many; d_gene: TRBD1; v_gene: TRBV4-1
CDR3aa: CASSPRGGTTYEQYF; CDR3nt: TGCGCCAGCAGCCCGCGAGGGGGCACGACCTACGAGCAGTACTTC; j_gene: TRBJ2-7; abundance: many; d_gene: TRBD1; v_gene: TRBV5-1
CDR3aa: CASSLGYTDTQYF; CDR3nt: TGTGCCAGCAGCTTAGGGTACACAGATACGCAGTATTTT; j_gene: TRBJ2-3; abundance: many; d_gene: .; v_gene: TRBV7-2
CDR3aa: CASSRAGKNKAGELFF; CDR3nt: TGCGCCAGCAGCAGAGCGGGCAAAAACAAGGCCGGGGAGCTGTTTTTT; j_gene: TRBJ2-2; abundance: many; d_gene: .; v_gene: TRBV5-1
CDR3aa: CASSAQGSGMNTEAFF; CDR3nt: TGTGCCAGCAGCGCCCAGGGGAGCGGGATGAACACTGAAGCTTTCTTT; j_gene: TRBJ1-1; abundance: once; d_gene: .; v_gene: TRBV5-1
CDR3aa: CASSQVGGPWRGSGANVLTF; CDR3nt: TGTGCCAGCAGCCAAGTGGGGGGCCCTTGGAGGGGCTCTGGGGCCAACGTCCTGACTTTC; j_gene: TRBJ2-6; abundance: .; d_gene: .; v_gene: TRBV14
CDR3aa: CASSLGPIYNEQFF; CDR3nt: TGCGCCAGCAGCTTGGGACCCATCTACAATGAGCAGTTCTTC; j_gene: TRBJ2-1; abundance: many; d_gene: .; v_gene: TRBV5-1
CDR3aa: CASSVFSQETQYF; CDR3nt: TGTGCCAGCAGCGTTTTCAGCCAAGAGACCCAGTACTTC; j_gene: TRBJ2-5; abundance: many; d_gene: .; v_gene: TRBV9
CDR3aa: CASSLVDSYEQYF; CDR3nt: TGCGCCAGCAGCTTGGTGGATTCCTACGAGCAGTACTTC; j_gene: TRBJ2-7; abundance: many; d_gene: .; v_gene: TRBV5-1
CDR3aa: CASSLTGTGEYEQYF; CDR3nt: TGTGCCAGCTCACTTACCGGGACAGGGGAATACGAGCAGTACTTC; j_gene: TRBJ2-7; abundance: many; d_gene: TRBD1; v_gene: TRBV18
CDR3aa: CASSLLGGQNEQFF; CDR3nt: TGCGCCAGCAGCTTGTTAGGGGGCCAAAATGAGCAGTTCTTC; j_gene: TRBJ2-1; abundance: many; d_gene: TRBD1; v_gene: TRBV5-1
CDR3aa: CASSPNRVGGYNEQFF; CDR3nt: TGTGCCAGCTCACCTAACAGGGTCGGAGGGTACAATGAGCAGTTCTTC; j_gene: TRBJ2-1; abundance: many; d_gene: .; v_gene: TRBV18
CDR3aa: CASSTGQGLTYEQYF; CDR3nt: TGTGCCAGCAGCACCGGACAGGGCCTCACCTACGAGCAGTACTTC; j_gene: TRBJ2-7; abundance: .; d_gene: TRBD1; v_gene: TRBV11-2
CDR3aa: CASSQAYIQYF; CDR3nt: TGTGCCAGCAGCCAAGCTTACATTCAGTACTTC; j_gene: TRBJ2-4; abundance: many; d_gene: .; v_gene: TRBV3-1
CDR3aa: CASSSGRIPIVGQYF; CDR3nt: TGCGCCAGCAGCTCAGGACGCATCCCTATCGTCGGGCAGTACTTC; j_gene: TRBJ2-7; abundance: .; d_gene: .; v_gene: TRBV5-1
CDR3aa: CASSFFAGGLYNEQFF; CDR3nt: TGTGCCAGCAGCTTTTTCGCGGGGGGCCTTTACAATGAGCAGTTCTTC; j_gene: TRBJ2-1; abundance: .; d_gene: TRBD2; v_gene: TRBV5-5
CDR3aa: CASTPERTGPIEQYF; CDR3nt: TGTGCCAGCACTCCCGAAAGGACAGGTCCGATTGAGCAGTACTTC; j_gene: TRBJ2-7; abundance: many; d_gene: TRBD1; v_gene: TRBV28